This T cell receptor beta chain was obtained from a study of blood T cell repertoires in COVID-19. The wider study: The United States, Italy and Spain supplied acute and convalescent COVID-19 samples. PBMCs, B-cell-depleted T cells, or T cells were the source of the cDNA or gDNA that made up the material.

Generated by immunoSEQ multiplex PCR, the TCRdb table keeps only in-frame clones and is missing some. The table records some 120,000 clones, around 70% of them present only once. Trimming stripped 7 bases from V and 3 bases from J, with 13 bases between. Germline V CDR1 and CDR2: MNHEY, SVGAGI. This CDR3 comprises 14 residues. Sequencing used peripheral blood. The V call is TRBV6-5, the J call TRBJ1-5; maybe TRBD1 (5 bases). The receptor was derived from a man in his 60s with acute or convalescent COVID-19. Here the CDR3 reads CASTATVVNQPQHF. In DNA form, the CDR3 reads TGTGCCAGCACTGCGACAGTAGTCAATCAGCCCCAGCATTTT.